This TCR beta chain was recorded in a study of post-analysis software for immune sequencing data (dated by TCRdb to between 2014 and 2017). Study-wide context: Relapsing-remitting, secondary progressive and progressive-relapsing multiple sclerosis were recorded as disease courses, and subtype annotation was lacking for some patients. Patient repertoires were compared against ten to eleven previously published healthy control repertoires from donors aged roughly 6 to 28 years. A subset of samples was prepared in parallel using single-end sample barcoding, then pooled and co-amplified after Illumina adapter ligation. The full study reports these points: Strong co-clustering of samples prepared in the same batch was shown by direct clustering with F measure, prompting a batch-effect correction. Significantly lower normalized Chao1 diversity was found in multiple sclerosis patients than in controls, suggesting substantial peripheral T-cell clonal expansion. The control group was slightly older than the multiple sclerosis patient group.

To demonstrate the VDJtools post-analysis software, the study profiled TCR beta repertoires from the peripheral blood of some 13 young patients with multiple sclerosis. Multiple sclerosis patients were children and adolescents aged about 6 to 16 years. Library prep was done by PCR. Sequencing was performed on an Illumina HiSeq 2500. To reduce PCR and sequencing biases, unique molecular identifiers were built into the TCR beta cDNA libraries. Per 1 to 10 million input T cells, 500,000 or so cDNA molecules were obtained, such that each molecule approximated one T cell. The same protocol used for the earlier healthy control dataset was applied to prepare and sequence the patient libraries. Within a given batch, samples were prepared together, multiplexed and sequenced on the same HiSeq lane. On the study's bioinformatics: MIGEC was used to process the raw barcoded reads, and molecular identifier groups with only a single read were discarded before consensus assembly and CDR3 extraction. VDJtools was used for post-analysis of the clonotype tables, with diversity normalized by down-sampling every dataset to the smallest sample size. In repertoire overlap clustering, CDR3 amino acid sequences, but not nucleotide sequences, were matched to correct batch-related cross-sample contamination. TCRdb trimmed public reads at Q25 via fastp, called clones via MiXCR and kept in-frame beta chains. Every entry covers one CDR3 protein and lists the most common genes and DNA from its rows. These V and J calls rely on TCRdb rather than the paper's analysis. This sample comprises fewer than 550,000 distinct CDR3 sequences, around 31% of them detected only once. 4.5% to 7.5% of the sample belongs to the ten largest clones.

This clonotype was seen many times. The target of this receptor is not known. The sample holds no much larger clone one base away, and base qualities are not on file. The receptor's source is a girl aged 2 to 17 with multiple sclerosis. The sample consisted of blood.

The DNA reads TGTGCCAGCAGTGAAGAGGCAGGGGATTCCTACGAGCAGTACTTC. The encoded protein is CASSEEAGDSYEQYF. The chain is encoded by TRBV6-1 joined to TRBJ2-7; the D gene is possibly TRBD1, with 6 bases matching. The germline V gene gives CDR1 as MNHNS and CDR2 as SASEGT. V is pared back by 1 base and J by 1 base, with 11 bases lying between the germline termini. Counted from cysteine to phenylalanine, this CDR3 has 15 amino acids. Here the CDR3 DNA is all that survives: 45 bases in frame from base 1.